The rows below give T cell receptor beta chains drawn from one sample of a study of OX40 agonist ivuxolimab in advanced cancers. TCRdb's copy holds only in-frame clones and misses some; the assay was immunoSEQ multiplex PCR. The table includes tens of thousands of clones, around 85% detected once. The material sequenced was CD4+ or CD8+ T cells sorted from blood, taken in a trial of the OX40 agonist ivuxolimab. Receptors originate from an adult with an advanced solid tumor such as melanoma, head and neck, liver or kidney cancer. Both conserved end residues are part of each CDR3. The order of the fields is clone size, V gene, D gene, J gene, CDR3 DNA, CDR3 protein. D genes are given only for firm matches. Some rows have no size entry. The others give once, few or many, or a class for an expanded clone.

abundance: -
v_gene: TRBV27
d_gene: -
j_gene: TRBJ2-2
CDR3nt: TGTGCCAGCGAGGGGGACACCGGGGAGCTGTTTTTT
CDR3aa: CASEGDTGELFF

abundance: -
v_gene: TRBV28
d_gene: -
j_gene: TRBJ2-7
CDR3nt: TGTGCCAGCAGTTTAATATCACCGGTCTACGAGCAGTACTTC
CDR3aa: CASSLISPVYEQYF

abundance: -
v_gene: TRBV28
d_gene: -
j_gene: TRBJ1-6
CDR3nt: TGTGCCAGCAAGAAACCGGGACAAGGTAGCTCCTATAATTCACCCCTCCACTTT
CDR3aa: CASKKPGQGSSYNSPLHF

abundance: -
v_gene: TRBV2
d_gene: -
j_gene: TRBJ1-2
CDR3nt: TGTGCCAGCAAAGAACGGGGAAACTATGGCCACACCTTC
CDR3aa: CASKERGNYGHTF

abundance: -
v_gene: TRBV9
d_gene: -
j_gene: TRBJ2-7
CDR3nt: TGTGCCAGCAGCGTAGCTCCAGGGTCCGAGCAGTACTTC
CDR3aa: CASSVAPGSEQYF

abundance: once
v_gene: TRBV29-1
d_gene: -
j_gene: TRBJ1-2
CDR3nt: TGCAGCGTTGACCTCCACTATGGCTACACCTTC
CDR3aa: CSVDLHYGYTF

abundance: -
v_gene: TRBV28
d_gene: -
j_gene: TRBJ1-2
CDR3nt: TGTGCCAGCACAAGGACCGAAACTAACTATGGCTACACCTTC
CDR3aa: CASTRTETNYGYTF

abundance: -
v_gene: TRBV6-5
d_gene: -
j_gene: TRBJ1-4
CDR3nt: TGTGCCAGCAGTTACTCGATCTACAGTAATGAAAAACTGTTTTTT
CDR3aa: CASSYSIYSNEKLFF

abundance: few
v_gene: TRBV4-1
d_gene: -
j_gene: TRBJ1-1
CDR3nt: TGCGCCAGCAGCCAAGTTGGGGTAGGGAACACTGAAGCTTTCTTT
CDR3aa: CASSQVGVGNTEAFF

abundance: once
v_gene: TRBV4-1
d_gene: -
j_gene: TRBJ1-1
CDR3nt: TGCGCCAGCAGCCAAGACGGGATGAACACTGAAGCTTTCTTT
CDR3aa: CASSQDGMNTEAFF

abundance: -
v_gene: TRBV7-6
d_gene: -
j_gene: TRBJ2-7
CDR3nt: TGTGCCAGCAGCTTAGGAGGCTCCCTCTCCTACGAGCAGTACTTC
CDR3aa: CASSLGGSLSYEQYF

abundance: -
v_gene: TRBV19
d_gene: -
j_gene: TRBJ1-1
CDR3nt: TGTGCCAGTAGCCCGGTGGGATCGAACACTGAAGCTTTCTTT
CDR3aa: CASSPVGSNTEAFF

abundance: once
v_gene: TRBV7-6
d_gene: TRBD2
j_gene: TRBJ2-5
CDR3nt: TGTGCCAGCAGCTTAATTCTCGCTAGCGGGACTGAGACCCAGTACTTC
CDR3aa: CASSLILASGTETQYF

abundance: few
v_gene: TRBV7-9
d_gene: TRBD1
j_gene: TRBJ1-4
CDR3nt: TGTGCCAGCAGCTTACCCTCCGGGACAGGAATTGAAAAACTGTTTTTT
CDR3aa: CASSLPSGTGIEKLFF

abundance: -
v_gene: TRBV27
d_gene: TRBD1
j_gene: TRBJ2-7
CDR3nt: TGTGCCAGCAGTTTAACAGGGGGGTACGAGCAGTACTTC
CDR3aa: CASSLTGGYEQYF

abundance: -
v_gene: TRBV5-1
d_gene: -
j_gene: TRBJ1-1
CDR3nt: TGCGCCAGCAGCCTAGGGACCCCCCTGGGAGCTGAAGCTTTCTTT
CDR3aa: CASSLGTPLGAEAFF

abundance: -
v_gene: TRBV14
d_gene: -
j_gene: TRBJ2-7
CDR3nt: TGTGCCAGCAGCCAAGAAGTAGGGGCGCTTTTATACGAGCAGTACTTC
CDR3aa: CASSQEVGALLYEQYF

abundance: -
v_gene: TRBV5-4
d_gene: TRBD1
j_gene: TRBJ2-1
CDR3nt: TGTGCCAGCGGGGGTGACAGGGGCGAGCAGTTCTTC
CDR3aa: CASGGDRGEQFF

abundance: -
v_gene: TRBV27
d_gene: -
j_gene: TRBJ2-1
CDR3nt: TGTGCCAGCAGTTTATCGGGGACATATCTTGAGCAGTTCTTC
CDR3aa: CASSLSGTYLEQFF

abundance: -
v_gene: TRBV29-1
d_gene: -
j_gene: TRBJ1-1
CDR3nt: TGCAGCGTCCCCGGTGGTGGGATCTCACTGGCTGAAGCTTTCTTT
CDR3aa: CSVPGGGISLAEAFF

abundance: -
v_gene: TRBV28
d_gene: TRBD1
j_gene: TRBJ2-3
CDR3nt: TGTGCCAGCAGTCTAGGACAGGGGGGTGCGACAGATACGCAGTATTTT
CDR3aa: CASSLGQGGATDTQYF

abundance: -
v_gene: TRBV6-1
d_gene: -
j_gene: TRBJ2-3
CDR3nt: TGTGCCATCAGCAGCACAGATACGCAGTATTTT
CDR3aa: CAISSTDTQYF

abundance: -
v_gene: TRBV2
d_gene: TRBD2
j_gene: TRBJ2-7
CDR3nt: TGTGCCAGCAGTGTGACTAGCGGCTCCTACGAGCAGTACTTC
CDR3aa: CASSVTSGSYEQYF

abundance: -
v_gene: TRBV28
d_gene: -
j_gene: TRBJ1-5
CDR3nt: TGTGCCAGCACCCTTCGAATCACGGGTCAGCCCCAGCATTTT
CDR3aa: CASTLRITGQPQHF

abundance: -
v_gene: TRBV29-1
d_gene: TRBD1
j_gene: TRBJ2-1
CDR3nt: TGCAGCGTTGAAGATTTACTTGAGGGACAGGGTACGAATGAGCAGTTCTTC
CDR3aa: CSVEDLLEGQGTNEQFF

abundance: -
v_gene: TRBV28
d_gene: -
j_gene: TRBJ1-6
CDR3nt: TGTGCCAGCAGTTTAGCGATGGGTTCACCCCTCCACTTT
CDR3aa: CASSLAMGSPLHF

abundance: -
v_gene: TRBV4-3
d_gene: -
j_gene: TRBJ1-1
CDR3nt: TGCGCCAGCAGTCTATTCCTCCGGGAGAAAGGCGCTTTCTTT
CDR3aa: CASSLFLREKGAFF

abundance: -
v_gene: TRBV5-8
d_gene: -
j_gene: TRBJ1-1
CDR3nt: TGTGCCAGCAGCTTGAAGGTTACCTGGAACACTGAAGCTTTCTTT
CDR3aa: CASSLKVTWNTEAFF

abundance: -
v_gene: TRBV6-5
d_gene: TRBD2
j_gene: TRBJ2-1
CDR3nt: TGTGCCAGCAGTTACGCGGGAGTTAGAGGAGGTAATGAGCAGTTCTTC
CDR3aa: CASSYAGVRGGNEQFF

abundance: -
v_gene: TRBV5-4
d_gene: TRBD2
j_gene: TRBJ2-5
CDR3nt: TGTGCCAGCAGCTCCATTGGAGCGGGGGCCCAAGAGACCCAGTACTTC
CDR3aa: CASSSIGAGAQETQYF

abundance: -
v_gene: TRBV15
d_gene: -
j_gene: TRBJ1-5
CDR3nt: TGTGCCACCAGCATTGGAAATCAGCCCCAGCATTTT
CDR3aa: CATSIGNQPQHF

abundance: -
v_gene: TRBV7-8
d_gene: -
j_gene: TRBJ1-3
CDR3nt: TGTGCCAGCAGCCAACCGTCGTGGGGCCGCAGGCTATCTGGAAACACCATATATTTT
CDR3aa: CASSQPSWGRRLSGNTIYF

abundance: once
v_gene: TRBV5-4
d_gene: -
j_gene: TRBJ1-2
CDR3nt: TGTGCCAGCAGCTTCCCGGTCCAGAACGGCTACACCTTC
CDR3aa: CASSFPVQNGYTF

abundance: -
v_gene: TRBV13
d_gene: -
j_gene: TRBJ1-3
CDR3nt: TGTGCCAGCAGCTTAGGGAGGGGATCGGACACCATATATTTT
CDR3aa: CASSLGRGSDTIYF

abundance: -
v_gene: TRBV28
d_gene: -
j_gene: TRBJ2-7
CDR3nt: TGTGCCAGCAGTCCCCCAAGCTTCTACGAGCAGTACTTC
CDR3aa: CASSPPSFYEQYF

abundance: -
v_gene: TRBV6-4
d_gene: -
j_gene: TRBJ2-1
CDR3nt: TGTGCCAGCAGTGACTCGGGTCAGGGGGCGGGAGCAGAGGAGCAGTTCTTC
CDR3aa: CASSDSGQGAGAEEQFF

abundance: -
v_gene: TRBV15
d_gene: TRBD1
j_gene: TRBJ2-7
CDR3nt: TGTGCCACCAGCAGTCCGGACAGGGAAGGCTACGAGCAGTACTTC
CDR3aa: CATSSPDREGYEQYF

abundance: once
v_gene: TRBV13
d_gene: -
j_gene: TRBJ2-1
CDR3nt: TGTGCCAGCAGCTTCGGGGTGGGCTCCTACAATGAGCAGTTCTTC
CDR3aa: CASSFGVGSYNEQFF

abundance: -
v_gene: TRBV4-1
d_gene: -
j_gene: TRBJ1-2
CDR3nt: TGCGCCAGCAGCCAAGCGGGGGGGGCCCTCTATGGCTACACCTTC
CDR3aa: CASSQAGGALYGYTF

abundance: -
v_gene: TRBV7-2
d_gene: TRBD2
j_gene: TRBJ2-7
CDR3nt: TGTGCCAGCAGCCTCGGGACTAGCGGGCTATCTCTGCAGTACTTC
CDR3aa: CASSLGTSGLSLQYF

abundance: -
v_gene: TRBV27
d_gene: -
j_gene: TRBJ2-5
CDR3nt: TGTGCCAGCAGTCTTGGAGGGAGCGGGGAGACCCAGTACTTC
CDR3aa: CASSLGGSGETQYF

abundance: -
v_gene: TRBV10-3
d_gene: TRBD1
j_gene: TRBJ1-1
CDR3nt: TGTGCCATCAGGGGACAGCGTGAAGCTTTCTTT
CDR3aa: CAIRGQREAFF

abundance: -
v_gene: TRBV5-1
d_gene: -
j_gene: TRBJ2-3
CDR3nt: TGCGCCAGCAGCGTTGGGGACAGCACAGATACGCAGTATTTT
CDR3aa: CASSVGDSTDTQYF

abundance: few
v_gene: TRBV29-1
d_gene: TRBD1
j_gene: TRBJ1-1
CDR3nt: TGCAGCGTTGGGACAGGGAGCACTGAAGCTTTCTTT
CDR3aa: CSVGTGSTEAFF

abundance: -
v_gene: TRBV28
d_gene: -
j_gene: TRBJ2-7
CDR3nt: TGTGCCAGCAGATCAGCACCCGGTAGGGACGAGCAGTACTTC
CDR3aa: CASRSAPGRDEQYF

abundance: -
v_gene: TRBV5-4
d_gene: -
j_gene: TRBJ1-3
CDR3nt: TGTGCCAGCAGCTCTCGTATAGGCAACACCATATATTTT
CDR3aa: CASSSRIGNTIYF

abundance: -
v_gene: TRBV6-4
d_gene: -
j_gene: TRBJ2-1
CDR3nt: TGTGCCAGCAGTGACCTACAGGAAGGTGAGCAGTTCTTC
CDR3aa: CASSDLQEGEQFF

abundance: -
v_gene: TRBV5-1
d_gene: -
j_gene: TRBJ1-3
CDR3nt: TGCGCCAGCAGCCCTTACGGAGACAGTATTGGAAACACCATATATTTT
CDR3aa: CASSPYGDSIGNTIYF

abundance: few
v_gene: TRBV7-6
d_gene: -
j_gene: TRBJ2-1
CDR3nt: TGTGCCAGCAGCTTAGCGGCTGGTCAGGAAGAGATCAATGAGCAGTTCTTC
CDR3aa: CASSLAAGQEEINEQFF

abundance: -
v_gene: TRBV9
d_gene: -
j_gene: TRBJ2-7
CDR3nt: TGTGCCAGCAGCAACGGGATTTCCTACGAGCAGTACTTC
CDR3aa: CASSNGISYEQYF

abundance: -
v_gene: TRBV2
d_gene: -
j_gene: TRBJ2-1
CDR3nt: TGTGCCAGCAGGGGGTGGACCGAAAACAATGAGCAGTTCTTC
CDR3aa: CASRGWTENNEQFF

abundance: few
v_gene: TRBV5-8
d_gene: -
j_gene: TRBJ1-5
CDR3nt: TGTGCCAGCAGCAATCCAGGTCAGCCCCAGCATTTT
CDR3aa: CASSNPGQPQHF

abundance: -
v_gene: TRBV19
d_gene: -
j_gene: TRBJ2-7
CDR3nt: TGTGCCAGTAAAAAGGAGGTACAGGGTTTTGGAGAGCAGTACTTC
CDR3aa: CASKKEVQGFGEQYF

abundance: -
v_gene: TRBV11-2
d_gene: -
j_gene: TRBJ1-1
CDR3nt: TGTGCCAGCAGCCCCCCTAGGGCGGGGAACACTGAAGCTTTCTTT
CDR3aa: CASSPPRAGNTEAFF

abundance: once
v_gene: TRBV13
d_gene: -
j_gene: TRBJ2-1
CDR3nt: TGTGCCAGCAGTGAATTTAACTACAATGAGCAGTTCTTC
CDR3aa: CASSEFNYNEQFF